The clone carrying this T cell receptor (beta chain) was found a few times. Its antigen remains unknown. Pooling covered second doses at about 4 or about 12 weeks. The germline V and J ends were trimmed by 5 bases and 6 bases, with 16 bases remaining between them. This CDR3 is 15 amino acids long. Germline V CDR1 and CDR2: SEHNR, FQNEAQ (reference sequence). This record belongs to a study of T cell responses to AZD1222 COVID-19 vaccine. The method was immunoSEQ multiplex PCR; TCRdb's version includes in-frame clones alone and lacks a portion of them. Among about 82,000 clones listed, over 75% were seen once. Regarding the study as a whole: Possibly, clonal diversity was underestimated; donors were largely white British and included more females. Nearly half of spike-specific TCRs reportedly go after variant regions that carry no mutations.

This material consisted of peripheral blood, taken 28 days after the second AZD1222 dose. The receptor's source is an adult who received the AZD1222 COVID-19 vaccine. The chain combines TRBV7-9 with TRBJ2-2; possible D gene TRBD2, 6 bases. The CDR3 loop reads CASSRDSGVSGELFF. The CDR3 DNA follows: TGTGCCAGCAGCCGGGACTCCGGGGTTTCCGGGGAGCTGTTTTTT.